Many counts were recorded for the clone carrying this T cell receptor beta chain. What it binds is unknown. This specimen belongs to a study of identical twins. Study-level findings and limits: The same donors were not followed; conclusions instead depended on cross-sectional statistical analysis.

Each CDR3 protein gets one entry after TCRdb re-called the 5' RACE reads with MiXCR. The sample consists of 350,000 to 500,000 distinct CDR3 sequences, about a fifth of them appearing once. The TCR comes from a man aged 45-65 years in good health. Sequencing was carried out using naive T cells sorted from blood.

This CDR3 is CASSRTSGRGHYNEQFF. DNA for the CDR3: TGTGCCAGCAGTCGGACTAGCGGGAGAGGGCACTACAATGAGCAGTTCTTC. This chain joins TRBV3-1 and TRBJ2-1, with TRBD2 identical over 13 bases. Germline V gene data show CDR1 as LGHDT and CDR2 as YNNKEL (reference sequence). V gave up 6 bases and J gave up 3 bases; unmatched junction bases: 8. This CDR3 contains 17 residues.